This T cell receptor beta chain was recovered during a study of OX40 agonist ivuxolimab in advanced cancers. A word on this clone: The antigen is undetermined.

Some clones are missing from TCRdb's copy, which holds only in-frame ones; the method was immunoSEQ multiplex PCR. The sample has around 46,000 clones; 82% are singletons. General study findings and limits: More expanded clones were found, on average, in CD8+ than in CD4+ T cells.

This CDR3 comprises 14 residues. With 4 bases removed from V and 10 bases from J, the gap between germline ends came to 20 bases. The germline CDR1 and CDR2 sequences are SGHRS and YFSETQ. V usage is TRBV5-1 and J usage is TRBJ1-1; D unclear. The starting material was CD4+ or CD8+ T cells sorted from blood, obtained in a trial of the OX40 agonist ivuxolimab. This TCR derives from an adult with an advanced solid tumor such as melanoma, head and neck, liver or kidney cancer. The CDR3 nucleotides read TGCGCCAGCAGCGATCAAGGTCGTGGGGTCGGAGCTTTCTTT. Its translation is CASSDQGRGVGAFF.